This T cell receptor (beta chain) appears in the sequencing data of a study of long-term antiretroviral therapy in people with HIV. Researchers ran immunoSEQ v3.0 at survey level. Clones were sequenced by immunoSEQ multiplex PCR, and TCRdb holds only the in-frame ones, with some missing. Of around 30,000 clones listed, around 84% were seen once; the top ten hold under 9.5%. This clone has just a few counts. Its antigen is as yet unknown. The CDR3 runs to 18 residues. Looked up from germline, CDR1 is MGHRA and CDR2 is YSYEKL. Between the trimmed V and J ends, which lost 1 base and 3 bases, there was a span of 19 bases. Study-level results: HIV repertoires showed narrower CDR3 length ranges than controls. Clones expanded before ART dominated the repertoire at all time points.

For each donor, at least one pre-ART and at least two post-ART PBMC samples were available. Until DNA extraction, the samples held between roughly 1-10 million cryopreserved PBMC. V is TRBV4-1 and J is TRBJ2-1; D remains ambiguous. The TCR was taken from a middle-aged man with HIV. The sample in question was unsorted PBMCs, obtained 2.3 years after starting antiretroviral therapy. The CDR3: CASSQVPQVAANYNEQFF. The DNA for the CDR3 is TGCGCCAGCAGCCAAGTCCCTCAGGTGGCAGCGAACTACAATGAGCAGTTCTTC.